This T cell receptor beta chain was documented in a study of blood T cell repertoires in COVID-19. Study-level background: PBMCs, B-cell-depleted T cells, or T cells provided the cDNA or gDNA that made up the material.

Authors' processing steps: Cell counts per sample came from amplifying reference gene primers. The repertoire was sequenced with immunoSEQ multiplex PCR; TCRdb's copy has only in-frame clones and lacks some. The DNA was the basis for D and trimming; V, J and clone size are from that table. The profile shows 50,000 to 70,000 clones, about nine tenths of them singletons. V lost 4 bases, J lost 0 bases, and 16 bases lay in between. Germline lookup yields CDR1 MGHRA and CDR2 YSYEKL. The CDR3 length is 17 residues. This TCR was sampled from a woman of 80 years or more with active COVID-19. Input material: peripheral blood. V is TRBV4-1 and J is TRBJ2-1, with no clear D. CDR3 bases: TGCGCCAGCAGCCGAATTTCCACACCAAGCTCCTACAATGAGCAGTTCTTC. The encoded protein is CASSRISTPSSYNEQFF.